Listed here are 31 T cell receptor beta chains from one sample, sequenced in a study of blood T cell repertoires in COVID-19. Libraries were prepared by immunoSEQ multiplex PCR; TCRdb keeps only in-frame clonotypes and omits some of them. The sample holds some 200,000 clones, about 80% seen once. Sequenced material: peripheral blood. These receptors were collected from a woman aged 25 to 39 who had recovered from COVID-19.

This rearrangement joins TRBV19 to TRBJ2-5; D unresolved. Germline CDR1 LNHDA, CDR2 SQIVND (reference sequence). Trimming took off 0 bases at V and 0 bases at J, with 5 bases between the two ends. The CDR3 is 14 residues long. CDR3 DNA: TGTGCCAGTAGTATAGAGGCTTACCAAGAGACCCAGTACTTC. It yields the protein CASSIEAYQETQYF.

This clone has only a few counts. The V call is TRBV6-4, the J call TRBJ2-7; 7 bases are a match to TRBD2. Germline loops: CDR1 MRHNA, CDR2 SNTAGT. CDR3 size: 14 residues. V gave up 4 bases and J gave up 7 bases; unmatched junction bases: 10. CDR3 sequence: CASSASGLLWEQYF. The CDR3 coding sequence is TGTGCCAGCAGTGCTAGCGGACTCTTGTGGGAGCAGTACTTC.

The gene calls are TRBV6-6 and TRBJ1-5; D is unresolved. Looked up from germline, CDR1 is MNHNY and CDR2 is SVGAGI (reference sequence). The CDR3 length is 15 residues. V was clipped by 2 bases and J by 7 bases, with 15 bases between them. This chain's CDR3 is CASSYARSDQQPQHF. The CDR3 DNA reads as TGTGCCAGCAGTTACGCGCGGTCAGACCAACAGCCCCAGCATTTT.

V and J are TRBV5-1 and TRBJ1-1; the D is unclear. CDR3 size: 17 residues. Per the germline V gene, CDR1 is SGHRS and CDR2 is YFSETQ. V gave up 0 bases and J gave up 7 bases, with 22 bases separating them. The CDR3, as DNA: TGCGCCAGCAGCTTGGCCTTGGGCAGTCTATCCTCCCATGAAGCTTTCTTT. This encodes CASSLALGSLSSHEAFF.

The chain uses TRBV6-5 and TRBJ1-1; D remains ambiguous. This CDR3 spans 13 amino acids. In germline, CDR1 is MNHEY, CDR2 SVGAGI. The germline V and J ends were trimmed by 2 bases and 3 bases, with 7 bases remaining between them. The CDR3 DNA reads TGTGCCAGCAGTTACCACTCCCACACTGAAGCTTTCTTT. It yields the protein CASSYHSHTEAFF.

This sequence joins TRBV15 and TRBJ1-5; weak D call: TRBD1 (6 bases). V was trimmed by 1 base and J by 4 bases, leaving 20 bases between them. The CDR3 runs 18 residues. CDR1 is LNHNV and CDR2 is YYDKDF in the germline V gene (reference sequence). The CDR3 reads CATSRGHGGQTSNQPQHF. Written as DNA, the CDR3 is TGTGCCACCAGCAGAGGTCATGGAGGACAGACATCTAATCAGCCCCAGCATTTT.

The chain carries TRBV6-5 and TRBJ1-1; D is uncertain. The CDR3 spans 14 residues. V lost 2 bases to trimming and J lost 1 base, with 8 bases between them. Per the germline V gene, CDR1 is MNHEY and CDR2 is SVGAGI. This chain's CDR3 is CASSYGRKNTEAFF. The DNA for the CDR3 is TGTGCCAGCAGTTACGGGAGAAAGAACACTGAAGCTTTCTTT.

A remark on this clone: The sample has other DNA sequences that encode this CDR3 too. V gene TRBV30 combines with J gene TRBJ2-3, with 8 nucleotides matching TRBD1. The germline V gene encodes CDR1 GTSNPN and CDR2 SVGIG (reference sequence). Unmatched junction bases numbered 5, after V lost 3 bases and J lost 6 bases. The CDR3 totals 13 residues. The CDR3 bases are TGTGCCTGGAGCAGGGGGCGTCCGGATACGCAGTATTTT. Translation gives CAWSRGRPDTQYF.

This chain links TRBV30 with TRBJ1-1, with 9 bases aligning to TRBD1. V was clipped by 6 bases and J by 11 bases; unmatched bases: 16. This CDR3 has 14 amino acids. CDR1 is GTSNPN and CDR2 is SVGIG in the germline V gene (reference sequence). The CDR3 sequence is CACDRGDGVPVAFF. CDR3 nucleotide sequence: TGTGCCTGTGACAGGGGGGACGGGGTCCCAGTCGCTTTCTTT.

The chain uses TRBV10-3 and TRBJ2-1, with D tentatively TRBD1 (5 bases). The ends were cut back, 5 bases at V and 3 bases at J, with 17 bases in the middle. The CDR3 consists of 16 residues. Germline assignment: CDR1 ENHRY and CDR2 SYGVKD. This CDR3 is CAISLDGQGDYNEQFF. The CDR3 DNA sequence: TGTGCCATCAGTCTCGACGGCCAAGGGGACTACAATGAGCAGTTCTTC.

The chain carries TRBV7-6 and TRBJ2-5; 14 bases agree with TRBD2. Germline V CDR1 and CDR2: SGHVS, FNYEAQ. The CDR3 has 16 amino acids. V shed 0 bases and J 5 bases; nucleotides not matched to a gene: 2. In DNA, the CDR3 is TGTGCCAGCAGCTTAGCGAGACTAGCGGGAGGGGAGACCCAGTACTTC. Translating it yields CASSLARLAGGETQYF.

The V gene is TRBV5-1, the J gene TRBJ2-1; 12 bases are a match to TRBD2. Germline V gives CDR1 SGHRS, CDR2 YFSETQ. Trimming at V came to 7 bases and at J to 5 bases, leaving 4 bases not matched to a gene. This CDR3 has 14 residues. CDR3 DNA sequence: TGCGCCAGCCGACGACTAGCGGGAGACAATGAGCAGTTCTTC. Its translation is CASRRLAGDNEQFF.

This sequence joins TRBV11-1 and TRBJ2-3, with 14 bases lining up with TRBD2. CDR1 is SGHAT and CDR2 is FQDESV in the germline V gene (reference sequence). The CDR3 sequence is 15 residues long. With V trimmed by 4 bases and J by 7 bases, 4 bases remained unmatched. CDR3 coding DNA: TGTGCCAGCAGCTCTGGGACTAGCGGGAGAAATACGCAGTATTTT. Protein sequence: CASSSGTSGRNTQYF.

The gene calls are TRBV9 and TRBJ2-1, with D perhaps TRBD2 (5 bases). This CDR3 is built from 15 residues. Trimming cost V 0 bases and J 5 bases, with 12 bases left between them. In germline, CDR1 is SGDLS, CDR2 YYNGEE. The CDR3 nucleotides are TGTGCCAGCAGCGTAGGGGCTAGCCCCCACAATGAGCAGTTCTTC. This encodes CASSVGASPHNEQFF.

The chain uses TRBV5-1 and TRBJ2-5; TRBD2 is a possible D gene (5 bases). The ends were cut back, 1 base at V and 4 bases at J, with 8 bases in the middle. There are 13 residues in the CDR3. Germline-derived CDR1 and CDR2 are SGHRS and YFSETQ. Written as DNA, the CDR3 is TGCGCCAGCAGCTTGCGAGGAGGAGAGACCCAGTACTTC. This encodes CASSLRGGETQYF. Supplemented by reference TRBV5-1 and TRBJ2-5, the full variable domain reads KAGVTQTPRYLIKTRGQQVTLSCSPISGHRSVSWYQQTPGQGLQFLFEYFSETQRNKGNFPGRFSGRQFSNSRSEMNVSTLELGDSALYLCASSLRGGETQYFGPGTRLLVL.

The chain combines TRBV16 with TRBJ1-5, with 7 bases lining up with TRBD1. In germline, CDR1 is KGHSY, CDR2 FQNENV. V dropped 6 bases and J dropped 5; count of bases not matched to a gene: 7. The CDR3 is 14 residues long. The DNA of the CDR3 is TGTGCCAGCAGAACAGGGGTCGATGATCAGCCCCAGCATTTT. It specifies CASRTGVDDQPQHF.

This chain links TRBV19 with TRBJ2-2, with D tentatively TRBD1 (5 bases). Trimming left V 6 bases short and J 5 bases short, with 16 bases between. The germline CDR1 and CDR2 sequences are LNHDA and SQIVND (reference sequence). This CDR3 has 15 amino acids. This CDR3 is CASSHRGGWTGELFF. The CDR3 coding sequence is TGTGCCAGTAGCCATAGGGGTGGTTGGACCGGGGAGCTGTTTTTT.

This clone was counted between two and nine times. The chain employs TRBV19 and TRBJ2-7; TRBD1 matches 7 bases. The CDR3 has 17 residues. The V segment lost 5 bases and the J segment 0 bases; nucleotides outside the gene matches: 13. CDR1 and CDR2 from the germline V gene are LNHDA and SQIVND (reference sequence). CDR3 in DNA: TGTGCCAGTAGTCGCCAATCCGGACAGGCCAGCTCCTACGAGCAGTACTTC. It yields the protein CASSRQSGQASSYEQYF.

The chain carries TRBV4-1 and TRBJ2-3; TRBD1 aligns across 8 bases. This CDR3 has 16 amino acids. CDR1 and CDR2 (germline): MGHRA, YSYEKL. Losses at the gene ends were 1 base for V and 0 bases for J; bases not matched to a gene: 3. CDR3: CASSQATGDSTDTQYF. In DNA, the CDR3 is TGCGCCAGCAGCCAAGCGACAGGGGACAGCACAGATACGCAGTATTTT.

The genes are TRBV11-2 and TRBJ2-5; TRBD2 is a possible D gene (6 bases). This CDR3 comprises 14 residues. Per germline, CDR1 SGHAT and CDR2 FQNNGV. The V end lost 1 base, the J end lost 7 bases, and 13 bases lay between the germline ends. CDR3 sequence: CASSLVDRTTTQYF. For the CDR3, the DNA is TGTGCCAGCAGCTTAGTAGACCGGACTACGACCCAGTACTTC.

This clone was detected a few times. This chain connects TRBV2 to TRBJ2-7, with D tentatively TRBD2 (6 bases). The CDR3 contains 14 residues. The V end lost 1 base, the J end lost 7 bases, and 14 bases lay between the germline ends. Germline values: CDR1 SNHLY, CDR2 FYNNEI. For the CDR3, the DNA is TGTGCCAGCAGTGAAGACGGCGCAGGGAGGGAGCAGTACTTC. Translation gives CASSEDGAGREQYF.

This clone was seen only a few times. The chain recombines TRBV9 with TRBJ2-3; TRBD2 is a possible D gene (5 bases). Trimming removed 3 bases from V and 5 bases from J, with 16 bases in between. Germline assignment: CDR1 SGDLS and CDR2 YYNGEE. CDR3 length: 15 residues. CDR3 sequence: CASSANRGSGDTQYF. The CDR3 coding sequence is TGTGCCAGCAGCGCGAACCGGGGTTCGGGAGATACGCAGTATTTT.

The chain couples TRBV18 to TRBJ2-3; D is possibly TRBD1 (5 bases). Germline V lookup: CDR1 KGHSH, CDR2 LQKENI. Trimming removed 2 bases at V and 3 bases at J, with 9 bases between. The CDR3 spans 14 residues. The CDR3 here is CASSPRQLTDTQYF. The DNA for the CDR3 is TGTGCCAGCTCACCAAGACAGCTGACAGATACGCAGTATTTT.

The chain carries TRBV19 and TRBJ1-2, with 9 positions matching TRBD1. The V gene's germline CDR1 is LNHDA and CDR2 SQIVND (reference sequence). V was clipped by 3 bases and J by 4 bases; unmatched bases: 9. The CDR3 loop spans 16 amino acids. The DNA of the CDR3 is TGTGCCAGTAGTATTCAATTGACGGGACAGGGCTATGGCTACACCTTC. It codes for CASSIQLTGQGYGYTF.

The chain has TRBV28 and TRBJ2-1; 12 nucleotides line up with TRBD2. Trimming took 6 bases from V and 2 from J; bases not matched to a gene: 20. The CDR3 totals 21 residues. Germline CDR1 and CDR2: MDHEN and SYDVKM. Written as DNA, the CDR3 is TGTGCCAGCAGATACAGGGGCGGGCGGCTAGCGGGAGGGCGCGCCTACAATGAGCAGTTCTTC. Residues: CASRYRGGRLAGGRAYNEQFF.

This clone has a handful of counts. J is TRBJ1-5 and V is TRBV6-6; the match to TRBD1 covers 10 bases. The V segment lost 6 bases and the J segment 0 bases; nucleotides outside the gene matches: 8. The CDR3 extends over 17 amino acids. Germline-derived CDR1 and CDR2 are MNHNY and SVGAGI (reference sequence). CDR3 amino acids: CASRRQGALHSNQPQHF. The CDR3 bases are TGTGCCAGCAGGCGACAGGGGGCCCTCCATAGCAATCAGCCCCAGCATTTT.

This chain connects TRBV6-4 to TRBJ2-3; 9 nucleotides align to TRBD2. This CDR3 comprises 14 residues. From germline, CDR1 is MRHNA and CDR2 SNTAGT. V shed 6 bases and J 4 bases; nucleotides not matched to a gene: 5. CDR3 nucleotide sequence: TGTGCCAGCAGGGTCGGGACTAGCTCAGATACGCAGTATTTT. Translated, it gives CASRVGTSSDTQYF.

J is TRBJ2-1 and V is TRBV7-9; D might be TRBD1 (5 bases). The CDR3 runs 15 residues. The germline CDR1 and CDR2 sequences are SEHNR and FQNEAQ (reference sequence). The V gene lost 6 bases and the J gene lost 0 bases, with 12 bases spanning the gap. The CDR3 here is CASSLVDNSYNEQFF. The CDR3 DNA sequence: TGTGCCAGCAGTTTGGTGGACAACTCCTACAATGAGCAGTTCTTC.

The V gene is TRBV3-1 (or the pseudogene TRBV3-2), the J gene TRBJ2-1, with D hard to call. Trimming removed 4 bases at V and 8 bases at J, with 9 bases between. This CDR3 has 12 amino acids. Per the germline V gene, CDR1 is LGHDT and CDR2 is YNNKEL (reference sequence). The CDR3, as DNA: TGTGCCAGCAGCCCCTCTATCTATGAGCAGTTCTTC. Its protein is CASSPSIYEQFF.

This chain links TRBV5-4 with TRBJ1-1; tentative D call: TRBD1 (5 bases). CDR3 length: 13 residues. V gave up 0 bases and J gave up 10 bases, with 13 bases separating them. The germline CDR1 and CDR2 sequences are SGHNT and YYREEE (reference sequence). The CDR3 DNA sequence: TGTGCCAGCAGCTTGGGGACCCAGGGCCCAGCTTTCTTT. It encodes CASSLGTQGPAFF.

The chain recombines TRBV7-2 with TRBJ2-5, with 10 bases aligning to TRBD1. This CDR3 has 15 residues. J was trimmed by 5 bases and V by 5 bases; bases with no gene match: 8. CDR1 is SGHTA, CDR2 FQGNSA, per germline. The CDR3 protein is CASSIGTGVVETQYF. In DNA form, the CDR3 reads TGTGCCAGCAGCATAGGGACAGGGGTTGTGGAGACCCAGTACTTC.